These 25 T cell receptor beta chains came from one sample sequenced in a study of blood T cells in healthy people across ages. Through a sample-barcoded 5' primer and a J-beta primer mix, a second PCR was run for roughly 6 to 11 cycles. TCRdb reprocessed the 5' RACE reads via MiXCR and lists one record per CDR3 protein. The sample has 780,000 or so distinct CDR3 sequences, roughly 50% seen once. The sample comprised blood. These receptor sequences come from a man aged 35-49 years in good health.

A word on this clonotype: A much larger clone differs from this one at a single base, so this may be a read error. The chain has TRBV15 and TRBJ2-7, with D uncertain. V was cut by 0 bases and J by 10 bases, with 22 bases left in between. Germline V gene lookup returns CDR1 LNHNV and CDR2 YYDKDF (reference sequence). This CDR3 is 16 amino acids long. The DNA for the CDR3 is TGTGCCACCAGCAGAGAGAGGCAGAATCCCCAAGAGATCCAGTACTTC. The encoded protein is CATSRERQNPQEIQYF.

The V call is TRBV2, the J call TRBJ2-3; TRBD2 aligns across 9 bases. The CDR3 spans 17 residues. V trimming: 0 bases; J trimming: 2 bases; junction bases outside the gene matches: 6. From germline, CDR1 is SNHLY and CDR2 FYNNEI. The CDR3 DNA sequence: TGTGCCAGCAGTGAAGCGCGACTAGCGGAGAACACAGATACGCAGTATTTT. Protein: CASSEARLAENTDTQYF.

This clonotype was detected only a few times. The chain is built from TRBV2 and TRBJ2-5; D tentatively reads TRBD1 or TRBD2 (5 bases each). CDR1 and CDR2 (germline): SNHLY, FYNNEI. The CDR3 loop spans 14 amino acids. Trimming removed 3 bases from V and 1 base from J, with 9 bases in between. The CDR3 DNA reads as TGTGCCAGCAGTGAGGGGGAACTCCAAGAGACCCAGTACTTC. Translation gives CASSEGELQETQYF. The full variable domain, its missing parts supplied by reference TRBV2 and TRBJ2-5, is EPEVTQTPSHQVTQMGQEVILRCVPISNHLYFYWYRQILGQKVEFLVSFYNNEISEKSEIFDDQFSVERPDGSNFTLKIRSTKLEDSAMYFCASSEGELQETQYFGPGTRLLVL.

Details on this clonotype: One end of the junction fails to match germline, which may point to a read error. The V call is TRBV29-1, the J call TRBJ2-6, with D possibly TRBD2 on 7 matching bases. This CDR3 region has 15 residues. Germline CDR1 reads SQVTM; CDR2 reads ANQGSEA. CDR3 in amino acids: CSVDGGGAGANALTF. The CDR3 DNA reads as TGCAGCGTTGATGGGGGGGGCGCTGGGGCCAACGCCCTGACTTTC.

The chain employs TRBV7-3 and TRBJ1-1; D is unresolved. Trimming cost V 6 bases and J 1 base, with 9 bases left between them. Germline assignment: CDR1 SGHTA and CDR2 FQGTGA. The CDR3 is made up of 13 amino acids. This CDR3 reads CASSSDGNTEAFF. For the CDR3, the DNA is TGTGCCAGCAGTTCCGACGGGAACACTGAAGCTTTCTTT.

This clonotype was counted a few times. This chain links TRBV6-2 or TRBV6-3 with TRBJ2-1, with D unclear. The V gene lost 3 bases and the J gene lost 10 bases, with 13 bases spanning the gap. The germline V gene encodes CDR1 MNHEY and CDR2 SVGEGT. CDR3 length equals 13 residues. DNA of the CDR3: TGTGCCAGCAGTTATCCGCTAGAAGACGAGCAGTTCTTC. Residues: CASSYPLEDEQFF.

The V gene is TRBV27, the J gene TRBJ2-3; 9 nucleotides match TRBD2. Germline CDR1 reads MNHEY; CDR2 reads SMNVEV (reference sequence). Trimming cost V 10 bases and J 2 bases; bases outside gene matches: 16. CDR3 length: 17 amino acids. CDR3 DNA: TGTGCCACTTCGGGCGGGGGGGCGGCCCCTGTCACAGATACGCAGTATTTT. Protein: CATSGGGAAPVTDTQYF.

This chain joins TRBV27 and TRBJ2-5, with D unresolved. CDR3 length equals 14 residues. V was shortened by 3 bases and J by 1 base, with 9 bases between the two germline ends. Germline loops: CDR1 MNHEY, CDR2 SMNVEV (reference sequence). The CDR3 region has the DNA TGTGCCAGCAGTTTGTGGCTCGGCCAAGAGACCCAGTACTTC. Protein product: CASSLWLGQETQYF.

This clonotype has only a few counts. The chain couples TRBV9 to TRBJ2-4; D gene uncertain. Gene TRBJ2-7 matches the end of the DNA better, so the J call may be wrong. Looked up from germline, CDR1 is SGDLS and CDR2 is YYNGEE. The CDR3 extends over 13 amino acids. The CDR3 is CASSVGANYEQYF. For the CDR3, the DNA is TGTGCCAGCAGCGTAGGTGCCAACTACGAGCAGTACTTC.

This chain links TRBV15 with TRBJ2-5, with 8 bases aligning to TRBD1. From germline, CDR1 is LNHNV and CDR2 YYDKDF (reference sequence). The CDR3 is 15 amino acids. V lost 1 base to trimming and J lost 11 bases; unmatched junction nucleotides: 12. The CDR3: CATSRVGQGSDEQYF. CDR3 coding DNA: TGTGCCACCAGCAGAGTCGGACAGGGAAGCGATGAGCAGTACTTC.

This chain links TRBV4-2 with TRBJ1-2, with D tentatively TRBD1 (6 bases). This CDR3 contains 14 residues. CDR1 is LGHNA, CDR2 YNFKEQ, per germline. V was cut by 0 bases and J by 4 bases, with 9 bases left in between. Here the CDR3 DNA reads TGTGCCAGCAGCCAAGAGGACAGTGCCTATGGCTACACCTTC. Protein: CASSQEDSAYGYTF.

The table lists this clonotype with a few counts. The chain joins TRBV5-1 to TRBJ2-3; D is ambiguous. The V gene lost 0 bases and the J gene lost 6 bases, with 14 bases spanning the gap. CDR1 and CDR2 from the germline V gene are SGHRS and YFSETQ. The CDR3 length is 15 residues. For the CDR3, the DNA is TGCGCCAGCAGCTTGGAGGGAAGGCTCCTGGATACGCAGTATTTT. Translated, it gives CASSLEGRLLDTQYF.

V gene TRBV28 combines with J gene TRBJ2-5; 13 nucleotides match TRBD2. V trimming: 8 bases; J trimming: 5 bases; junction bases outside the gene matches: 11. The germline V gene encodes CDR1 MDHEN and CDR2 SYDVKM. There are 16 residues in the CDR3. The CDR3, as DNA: TGTGCCAGCTTCTCGGGACTAGCGGGACAAGGGGAGACCCAGTACTTC. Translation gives CASFSGLAGQGETQYF. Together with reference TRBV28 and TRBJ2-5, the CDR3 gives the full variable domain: DVKVTQSSRYLVKRTGEKVFLECVQDMDHENMFWYRQDPGLGLRLIYFSYDVKMKEKGDIPEGYSVSREKKERFSLILESASTNQTSMYLCASFSGLAGQGETQYFGPGTRLLVL.

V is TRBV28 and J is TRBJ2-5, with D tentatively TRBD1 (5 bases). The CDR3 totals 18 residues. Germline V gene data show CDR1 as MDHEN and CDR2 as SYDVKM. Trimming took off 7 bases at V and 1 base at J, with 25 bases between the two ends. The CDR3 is CASKGFNPDRSFQETQYF. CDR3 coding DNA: TGTGCCAGCAAGGGTTTTAATCCCGACAGATCTTTCCAAGAGACCCAGTACTTC.

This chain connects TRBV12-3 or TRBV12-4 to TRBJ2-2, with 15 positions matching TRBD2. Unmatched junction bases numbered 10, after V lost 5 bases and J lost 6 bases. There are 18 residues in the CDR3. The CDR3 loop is CASSRPRTSGRGAGELFF. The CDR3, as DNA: TGTGCCAGCAGTCGACCCCGGACTAGCGGGAGGGGCGCCGGGGAGCTGTTTTTT.

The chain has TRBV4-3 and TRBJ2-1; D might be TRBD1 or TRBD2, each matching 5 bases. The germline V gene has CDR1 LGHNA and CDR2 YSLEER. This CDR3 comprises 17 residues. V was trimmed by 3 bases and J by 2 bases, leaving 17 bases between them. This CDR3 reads CASSHRRGERTYNEQFF. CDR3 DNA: TGCGCCAGCAGCCACAGGAGAGGGGAGAGGACCTACAATGAGCAGTTCTTC.

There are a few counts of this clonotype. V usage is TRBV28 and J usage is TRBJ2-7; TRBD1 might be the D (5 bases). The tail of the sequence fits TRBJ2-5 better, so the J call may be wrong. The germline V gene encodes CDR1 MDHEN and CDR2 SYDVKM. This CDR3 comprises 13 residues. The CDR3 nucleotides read TGTGCCAGCTCCTCCGCAGGGAAAGAGACCCAGTACTTC. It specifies CASSSAGKETQYF.

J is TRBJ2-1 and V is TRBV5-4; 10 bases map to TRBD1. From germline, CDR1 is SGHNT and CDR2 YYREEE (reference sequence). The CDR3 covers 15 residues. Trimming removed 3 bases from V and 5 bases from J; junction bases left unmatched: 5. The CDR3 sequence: CASSSGGTGDNEQFF. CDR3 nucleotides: TGTGCCAGCAGCTCGGGGGGGACAGGGGACAATGAGCAGTTCTTC.

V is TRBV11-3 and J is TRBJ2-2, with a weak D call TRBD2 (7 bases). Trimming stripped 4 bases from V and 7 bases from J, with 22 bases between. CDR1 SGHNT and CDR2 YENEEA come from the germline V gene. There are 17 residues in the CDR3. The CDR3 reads CASSSWERGGQSGELFF. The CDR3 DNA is TGTGCCAGCAGCTCATGGGAGAGGGGGGGCCAAAGCGGGGAGCTGTTTTTT.

The CDR3 loop is CSVVGGHYEQYF. DNA of the CDR3: TGCAGCGTTGTAGGAGGGCATTACGAGCAGTACTTC. The chain combines TRBV29-1 with TRBJ2-5, with D possibly TRBD2 on 6 matching bases. The assigned J gene may be wrong: the sequence end matches TRBJ2-7 better. CDR1 and CDR2 (germline): SQVTM, ANQGSEA. The CDR3 length is 12 residues.

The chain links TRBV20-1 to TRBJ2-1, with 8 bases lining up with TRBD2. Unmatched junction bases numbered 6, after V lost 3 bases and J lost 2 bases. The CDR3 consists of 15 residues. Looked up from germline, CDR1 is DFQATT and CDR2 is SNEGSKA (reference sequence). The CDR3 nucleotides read TGCAGTGCTAGCGGGGGGGCCCTGACCTACAATGAGCAGTTCTTC. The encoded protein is CSASGGALTYNEQFF.

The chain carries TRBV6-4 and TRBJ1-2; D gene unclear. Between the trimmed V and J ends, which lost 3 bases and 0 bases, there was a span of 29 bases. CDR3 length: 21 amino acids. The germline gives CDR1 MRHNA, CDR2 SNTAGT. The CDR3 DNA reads TGTGCCAGCAGTGATCGGAGGTCAGCGAGACTCGCTACTAGAGCTAACTATGGCTACACCTTC. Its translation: CASSDRRSARLATRANYGYTF.

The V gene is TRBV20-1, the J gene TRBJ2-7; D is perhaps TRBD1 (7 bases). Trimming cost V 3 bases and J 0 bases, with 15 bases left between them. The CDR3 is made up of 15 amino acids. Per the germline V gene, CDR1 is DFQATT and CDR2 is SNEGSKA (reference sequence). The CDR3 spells CSARIAGQSSYEQYF. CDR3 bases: TGCAGTGCTAGGATTGCGGGACAGAGCTCCTACGAGCAGTACTTC.

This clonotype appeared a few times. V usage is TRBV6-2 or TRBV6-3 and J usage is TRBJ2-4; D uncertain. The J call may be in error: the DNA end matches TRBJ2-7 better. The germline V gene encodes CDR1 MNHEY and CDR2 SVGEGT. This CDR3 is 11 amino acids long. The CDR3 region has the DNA TGTGCCAGCAGTTACCTGCGCGAGCAGTACTTC. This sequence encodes CASSYLREQYF.

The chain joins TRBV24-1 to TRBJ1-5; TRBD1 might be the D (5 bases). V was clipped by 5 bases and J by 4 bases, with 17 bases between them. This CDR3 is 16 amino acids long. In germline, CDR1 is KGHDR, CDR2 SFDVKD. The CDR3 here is CATSGIGDPWNQPQHF. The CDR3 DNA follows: TGTGCCACCAGTGGGATAGGGGATCCGTGGAATCAGCCCCAGCATTTT.